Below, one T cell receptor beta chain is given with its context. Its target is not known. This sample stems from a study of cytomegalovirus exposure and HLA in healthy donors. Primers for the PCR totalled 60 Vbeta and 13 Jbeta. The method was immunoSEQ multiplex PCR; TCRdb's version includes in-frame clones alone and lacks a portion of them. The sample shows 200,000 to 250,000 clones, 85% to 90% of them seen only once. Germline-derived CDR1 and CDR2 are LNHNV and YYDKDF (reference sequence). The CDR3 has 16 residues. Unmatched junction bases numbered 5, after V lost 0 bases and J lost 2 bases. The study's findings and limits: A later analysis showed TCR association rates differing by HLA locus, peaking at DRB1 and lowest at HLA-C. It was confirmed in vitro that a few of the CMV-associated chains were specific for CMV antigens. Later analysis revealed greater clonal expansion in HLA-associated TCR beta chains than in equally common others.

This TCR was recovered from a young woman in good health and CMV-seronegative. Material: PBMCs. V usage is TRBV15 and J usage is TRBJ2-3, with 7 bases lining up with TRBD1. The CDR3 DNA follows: TGTGCCACCAGCAGAGAGCAGACAGGGATCACAGATACGCAGTATTTT. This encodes CATSREQTGITDTQYF.